Presented here are 2 T cell receptor beta chains from one specimen sequenced in a study of shared clonotypes between healthy human individuals. The method was immunoSEQ multiplex PCR; TCRdb's version includes in-frame clones alone and lacks a portion of them. The sample shows some 530,000 clones, over 70% of them seen only once. Sequencing used PBMCs. The receptor source for this set is a woman aged 40-49 years in good health. Some clones in this sample may be carry-over from other donors' samples.

The rearrangement uses TRBV6-4 and TRBJ2-2; D is unresolved. V dropped 5 bases and J dropped 1 base, with 11 bases sitting between them. Germline loops: CDR1 MRHNA, CDR2 SNTAGT. The CDR3 is 15 residues long. CDR3 sequence reads: CASSTTQENTGELFF. The CDR3 DNA is TGTGCCAGCAGTACCACCCAGGAGAACACCGGGGAGCTGTTTTTT.

The chain links TRBV7-2 to TRBJ2-6; D gene uncertain. Germline CDR1 is SGHTA and CDR2 is FQGNSA. The length of the CDR3 is 16 residues. V gave up 0 bases and J gave up 0 bases, with 6 bases separating them. The CDR3 here is CASSLARTSGANVLTF. For the CDR3, the DNA is TGTGCCAGCAGCTTAGCCAGGACCTCTGGGGCCAACGTCCTGACTTTC.